Listed here are 9 T cell receptor beta chains from one sample, sequenced in a study of OX40 agonist ivuxolimab in advanced cancers. The method was immunoSEQ multiplex PCR; TCRdb's version includes in-frame clones alone and lacks a portion of them. The repertoire holds about 50,000 clones, with 91% as singletons. Sequencing was performed on CD4+ or CD8+ T cells sorted from blood, taken in a trial of the OX40 agonist ivuxolimab. The receptors were gathered from an adult with an advanced solid tumor such as melanoma, head and neck, liver or kidney cancer.

This sequence joins TRBV5-5 and TRBJ2-7, with a tentative D call TRBD1 (6 bases). The V gene's germline CDR1 is SGHKS and CDR2 YYEKEE (reference sequence). The CDR3 loop spans 14 amino acids. V shed 1 base and J shed 0 bases, with 8 bases lying between them. The CDR3 region is CASSLNRVSYEQYV. The DNA of the CDR3 is TGTGCCAGCAGCTTGAACAGGGTCTCCTACGAGCAGTACGTC.

The chain joins TRBV10-3 to TRBJ2-3, with D possibly matching TRBD1 (5 bases). CDR3 length: 13 residues. The V end lost 7 bases, the J end lost 4 bases, and 12 bases lay between the germline ends. Germline CDR1 ENHRY, CDR2 SYGVKD. The CDR3 coding sequence is TGTGCCATCACCGGACATGGGGCAGATACGCAGTATTTT. Its translation: CAITGHGADTQYF.

CDR3 nucleotide sequence: TGTGCCAGTCAGGCGTCTGGCTACACCTTC. This sequence encodes CASQASGYTF. The chain uses TRBV19 and TRBJ1-2; no clear D. The CDR3 length is 10 residues. Germline assignment: CDR1 LNHDA and CDR2 SQIVND (reference sequence). Deletions cut 8 bases from V and 7 bases from J, with 8 bases between.

This chain connects TRBV28 to TRBJ1-2; possible D gene TRBD1, 6 bases. Germline V gene data show CDR1 as MDHEN and CDR2 as SYDVKM. The CDR3 has 12 residues. Trimming stripped 3 bases from V and 8 bases from J, with 10 bases between. CDR3 DNA sequence: TGTGCCAGCAGTTTCGGGGGGCACGGCTACACCTTC. Translation gives CASSFGGHGYTF.

The chain employs TRBV5-5 and TRBJ1-6; 7 nucleotides agree with TRBD1. CDR1 is SGHKS, CDR2 YYEKEE, per germline (reference sequence). The CDR3 sequence is 15 residues long. With V trimmed by 4 bases and J by 3 bases, 4 bases remained unmatched. The CDR3 loop is CASSNNRGYNSPLHF. CDR3 nucleotides: TGTGCCAGCAGCAACAACAGGGGCTATAATTCACCCCTCCACTTT.

The V gene is TRBV5-4, the J gene TRBJ2-7; TRBD2 aligns across 7 bases. Looked up from germline, CDR1 is SGHNT and CDR2 is YYREEE (reference sequence). J gave up 0 bases and V 4 bases, and 10 bases lay outside the gene matches. This CDR3 spans 16 amino acids. The CDR3 region is CASSEEGGIGSYEQYF. CDR3 DNA: TGTGCCAGCAGCGAAGAGGGAGGGATCGGCTCCTACGAGCAGTACTTC.

The V gene is TRBV6-6, the J gene TRBJ2-5; the match to TRBD2 covers 9 bases. The CDR3 extends over 16 amino acids. Per germline, CDR1 MNHNY and CDR2 SVGAGI (reference sequence). After removal of 7 bases from V and 3 bases from J, the junction contained 12 bases not matched to a gene. CDR3 in DNA: TGTGCCAGCATTAACGCCCCGGCTAGCGGGGAAGAGACCCAGTACTTC. Translated, it gives CASINAPASGEETQYF.

The chain links TRBV27 to TRBJ1-4, with 7 bases that match TRBD1. CDR3 length: 15 residues. Germline-derived CDR1 and CDR2 are MNHEY and SMNVEV (reference sequence). V lost 3 bases and J lost 4; bases outside the gene matches: 5. CDR3 DNA: TGTGCCAGCAGTTTCGACCGGGACAGTAATGAAAAACTGTTTTTT. Translating it yields CASSFDRDSNEKLFF.

V and J are TRBV11-2 and TRBJ2-7, with D unclear. The germline V gene encodes CDR1 SGHAT and CDR2 FQNNGV. This CDR3 is 16 amino acids long. The germline V and J ends were trimmed by 1 base and 2 bases, with 15 bases remaining between them. The DNA of the CDR3 is TGTGCCAGCAGCTTAGGCTGGGCAGGATCAGCCTACGAGCAGTACGTC. Its translation is CASSLGWAGSAYEQYV.